The present entry profiles one TCR beta chain with its context. The target of this receptor is not known. No clone much larger than this one lies a single base away; base qualities are absent. The treatment or condition label of this sample denotes: allogeneic hematopoietic cell transplantation with graft depleted of TCRalphabeta T cells and CD19 B cells. The children who served as transplant recipients had been given grafts of TCRalphabeta/CD19-depleted allogeneic hematopoietic cells. The sample comes from a study of T-cell reconstitution after alpha-beta-depleted transplantation in children (dated by TCRdb to between 2015 and 2016). General notes on the study: Using TCR repertoire profiling, the study followed T-cell immune reconstitution in a quantitative way in children after TCRalphabeta/CD19-depleted allogeneic hematopoietic cell transplantation. What the work shows at the level of the full study, not this receptor alone: The apparently early alphabetaT-cell count recovery about two months after transplant was reportedly dependent on only several hundred rapidly expanded clones derived from non-depleted graft cells. Over the following months the frequencies of hyperexpanded clones went down, and after one year T-cell counts and TCRbeta diversity were mostly credited to newly produced T cells. The high TCRbeta diversity at day 60 in some patients was ascribed to recipient T cells and intrathymic progenitors that had survived conditioning.

The germline V gene gives CDR1 as LGHNA and CDR2 as YNFKEQ. The V and J ends are trimmed by 4 bases and 5 bases, leaving 15 bases between them. The CDR3 measures 15 amino acids from cysteine to phenylalanine. Only the CDR3 DNA is retained, 45 bases long and in frame from the first base. Libraries were constructed by PCR. The instrument given in TCRdb is Illumina HiSeq 2500. TCR libraries were prepared with molecular barcoding, using unique molecular identifiers to normalize TCRbeta repertoire quantification. TCRdb itself trimmed the public reads at Q25 with fastp, ran MiXCR and retained productive beta chains. Every CDR3 protein is listed once, alongside the most common genes and DNA of its rows. This sample holds 200,000 to 300,000 distinct CDR3 sequences; roughly 23% were observed only once. The ten largest clones capture roughly 2.7% of the sample.

The TCR originated in a girl between 2 and 10 years old with Fanconi anemia, due to receive a stem cell transplant. Sequencing was performed on PBMCs, taken before TCRalphabeta/CD19-depleted stem cell transplant. The chain couples TRBV4-2 to TRBJ2-1, with a tentative D gene TRBD2 over 5 matching bases. The base sequence is TGTGCCAGCAGCCTAACCGGACTTGAACACAATGAGCAGTTCTTC. It is translated as CASSLTGLEHNEQFF.